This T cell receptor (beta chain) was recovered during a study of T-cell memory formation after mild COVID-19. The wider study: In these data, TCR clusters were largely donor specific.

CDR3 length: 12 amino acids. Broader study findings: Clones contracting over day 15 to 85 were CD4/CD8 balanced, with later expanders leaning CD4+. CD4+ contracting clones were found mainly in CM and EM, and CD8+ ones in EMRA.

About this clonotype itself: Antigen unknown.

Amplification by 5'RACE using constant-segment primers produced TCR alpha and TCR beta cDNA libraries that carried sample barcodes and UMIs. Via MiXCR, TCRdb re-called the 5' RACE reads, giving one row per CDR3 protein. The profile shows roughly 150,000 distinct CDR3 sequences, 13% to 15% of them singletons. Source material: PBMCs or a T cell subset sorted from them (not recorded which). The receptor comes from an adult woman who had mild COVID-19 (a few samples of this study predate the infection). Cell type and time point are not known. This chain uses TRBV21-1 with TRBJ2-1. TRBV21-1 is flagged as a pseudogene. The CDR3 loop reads CASSKSRNEQFF. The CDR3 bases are TGTGCCAGCAGCAAGTCACGGAATGAGCAGTTCTTC.